The following is a T cell receptor (beta chain) sequence with its context. What it recognizes is unknown. Then a second PCR, running roughly 7 to 11 cycles, was carried out with a sample-barcoded 5' primer and a J-beta primer mix. Every individual sample yielded 2.5 million or more paired-end reads (each containing CDR3). Each CDR3 protein gets one entry after TCRdb re-called the 5' RACE reads with MiXCR. This table holds about 1.8 million distinct CDR3 sequences, about 49% found once. The data stem from a study of blood T cells in healthy people across ages. Points from the study as a whole: Getting older went along with TCR beta diversity per million T cells dropping roughly linearly. There were more naive CD4+ cells and higher diversity in long-lived donors than in aged donors.

The CDR3 totals 17 residues. CDR1 is MGHRA and CDR2 is YSYEKL in the germline V gene. The chain employs TRBV4-1 and TRBJ2-1, with D possibly being TRBD1 or TRBD2 (5 bases each). Gene TRBJ2-7 matches the end of the DNA better, so the J call may be wrong. Sequencing was carried out using blood. The clonotype was recovered from a woman aged 40 to 55 in good health. DNA of the CDR3: TGCGCCAGCAGCCAAGGGTTTGGGGGTGGCCCCTACAATGAGCAGTACTTC. Residues: CASSQGFGGGPYNEQYF.